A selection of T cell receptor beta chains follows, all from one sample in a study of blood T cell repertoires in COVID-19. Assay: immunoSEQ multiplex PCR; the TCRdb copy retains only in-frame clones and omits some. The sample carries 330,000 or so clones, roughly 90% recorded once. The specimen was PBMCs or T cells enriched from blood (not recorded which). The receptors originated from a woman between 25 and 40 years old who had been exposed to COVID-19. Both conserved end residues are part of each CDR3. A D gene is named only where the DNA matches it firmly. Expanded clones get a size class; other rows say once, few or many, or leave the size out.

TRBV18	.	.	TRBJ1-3	TGTGCCAGCTCACGACAAAAGGGAGTTGGAAACACCATATATTTT	CASSRQKGVGNTIYF
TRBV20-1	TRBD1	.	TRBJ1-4	TGCAGTGCTGGTGACAGGGGTTGGAGTGAAAAACTGTTTTTT	CSAGDRGWSEKLFF
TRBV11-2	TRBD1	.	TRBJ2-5	TGTGCCAGCAGCTTCGGAAGACAGGGGGACCAAGAGACCCAGTACTTC	CASSFGRQGDQETQYF
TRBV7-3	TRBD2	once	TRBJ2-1	TGTGCCAGCAGCCCTCAGCGGGAGGCCTACAATGAGCAGTTCTTC	CASSPQREAYNEQFF
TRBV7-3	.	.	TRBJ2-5	TGTGCCAGCAGCTTAATCCATCAGGACAGTCGGGAGACCCAGTACTTC	CASSLIHQDSRETQYF
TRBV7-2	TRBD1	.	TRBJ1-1	TGTGCCAGCAGTTACCGACGGACAGGCGCTGAAGCTTTCTTT	CASSYRRTGAEAFF
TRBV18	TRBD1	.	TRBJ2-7	TGTGCCAGCTCACGCAGGGACAGCTCCTACGAGCAGTACTTC	CASSRRDSSYEQYF
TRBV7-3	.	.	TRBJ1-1	TGTGCCAGCAGCACCGGCCCGACAGGCGCAAACACTGAAGCTTTCTTT	CASSTGPTGANTEAFF
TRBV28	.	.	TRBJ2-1	TGTGCCAGCAGTCCCCTATATAGCCCCGGGACTAGAGGGGGCAAGCAGTTCTTC	CASSPLYSPGTRGGKQFF
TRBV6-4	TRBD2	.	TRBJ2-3	TGTGCCAGCAGTGAAGCGGGAGATGCCACAGATACGCAGTATTTT	CASSEAGDATDTQYF
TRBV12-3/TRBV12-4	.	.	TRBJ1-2	TGTGCCAGCAGTGTGACAGAATTAATAGCCTTC	CASSVTELIAF
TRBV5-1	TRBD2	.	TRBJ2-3	TGCGCCAGCAGCACCGGACTAGCGGGAGAGGAAGATACGCAGTATTTT	CASSTGLAGEEDTQYF
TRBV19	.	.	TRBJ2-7	TGTGCCAGTAGTATGGGACTCTTCAGCTCCTACGAGCAGTACTTC	CASSMGLFSSYEQYF
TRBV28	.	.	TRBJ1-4	TGTGCCAGCAGTTTGGACACAGGGTCTTATGAAAAACTGTTTTTT	CASSLDTGSYEKLFF
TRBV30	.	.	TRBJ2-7	TGTGCCTGGAGTTCTGGCAGGGGGACTTACGAGCAGTACTTC	CAWSSGRGTYEQYF
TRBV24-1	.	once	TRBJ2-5	TGTGCCACCAGTGAATCCGGGACACAAGAGACCCAGTACTTC	CATSESGTQETQYF
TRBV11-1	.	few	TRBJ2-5	TGTGCCAGCAGCTTACGAGTTGAGGCGCTGCAAGAGACCCAGTACTTC	CASSLRVEALQETQYF
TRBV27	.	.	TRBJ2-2	TGTGCCAGCAGTTTCCAGCCAGGCACCGGGGAGCTGTTTTTT	CASSFQPGTGELFF
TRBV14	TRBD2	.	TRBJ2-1	TGTGCCAGCAGCCAGGTCGCGGGAGGGCTCAATGAGCAGTTCTTC	CASSQVAGGLNEQFF
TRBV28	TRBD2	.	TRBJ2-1	TGTGCCAGCAGTTTAGGGCGGGAGGATGAGCAGTTCTTC	CASSLGREDEQFF
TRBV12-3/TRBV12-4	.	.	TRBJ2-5	TGTGCCAGCAGTCAGGGCAGGAAGACCCAGTACTTC	CASSQGRKTQYF
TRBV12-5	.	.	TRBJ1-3	TGTGCTAGTGGAGACATCATCTCTGGAAACACCATATATTTT	CASGDIISGNTIYF
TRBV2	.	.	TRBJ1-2	TGTGCCAGCAGTGAAGAGGAGGGCCCCTATGGCTACACCTTC	CASSEEEGPYGYTF
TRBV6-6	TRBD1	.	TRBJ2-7	TGTGCCAGCAGTTACCGGGACAGGGACGAGCAGTACTTC	CASSYRDRDEQYF
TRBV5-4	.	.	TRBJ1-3	TGTGCCAGCAGCTTGATGGGCAGGGAAGTCTCTGGAAACACCATATATTTT	CASSLMGREVSGNTIYF
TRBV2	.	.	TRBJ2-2	TGTGCCAGCAACAGGGAACACACCGGGGAGCTGTTTTTT	CASNREHTGELFF
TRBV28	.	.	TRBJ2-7	TGTGCCAGCGCTCAGAAACGCTACGAGCAGTACTTC	CASAQKRYEQYF
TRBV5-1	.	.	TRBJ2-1	TGCGCCAGCAGCTGGGGGGACCAGGGAAGACCGGAGCAGTTCTTC	CASSWGDQGRPEQFF
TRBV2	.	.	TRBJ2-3	TGTGCCAGCAGTGAAATGGAGGGAAAACTCTTT	CASSEMEGKLF
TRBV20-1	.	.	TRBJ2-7	TGCAGTGCTAGTTCGGTATCAGGGAATACCTACGAGCAGTACTTC	CSASSVSGNTYEQYF
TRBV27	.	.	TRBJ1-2	TGTGCCAGCAGTTTTGAACCTGGACTCGGGGGCTACACCTTC	CASSFEPGLGGYTF
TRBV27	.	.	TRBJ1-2	TGTGCCAGCAGTCACGGGGGGTATGGCTACACCTTC	CASSHGGYGYTF
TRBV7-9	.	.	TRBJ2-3	TGTGCCAGCAGCTTCTCGAGCGCCACAGATACGCAGTATTTT	CASSFSSATDTQYF
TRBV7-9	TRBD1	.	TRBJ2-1	TGTGCCAGCAGCCCCAGACAGGGGGCCTCCTACAATGAGCAGTTCTTC	CASSPRQGASYNEQFF
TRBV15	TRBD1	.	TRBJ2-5	TGTGCCACCAGCCGTACCGGGACAGGGGTGGAGACCCAGTACTTC	CATSRTGTGVETQYF
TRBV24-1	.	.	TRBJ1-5	TGTGCCACCAGTAGGGCAGGGGTCAATAGCAATCAGCCCCAGCATTTT	CATSRAGVNSNQPQHF
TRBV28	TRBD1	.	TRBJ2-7	TGTGCCACCACCGAGTACAGGGGCCCCTACGAGCAGTACTTC	CATTEYRGPYEQYF
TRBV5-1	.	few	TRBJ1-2	TGCGCCAGCAGCCCGGAAGGGGGTTTCTATGGCTACACCTTC	CASSPEGGFYGYTF
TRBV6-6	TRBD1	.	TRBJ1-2	TGTGCCAGCAGTTACGTCTTACGGGGACAGAACTATGGCTACACCTTC	CASSYVLRGQNYGYTF
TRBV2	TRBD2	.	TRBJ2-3	TGTGCCACCCGACTAGCGGAAGACACAGATACGCAGTATTTT	CATRLAEDTDTQYF
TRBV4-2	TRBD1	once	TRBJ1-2	TGTGCCAGCAGCCTCAGGGGGACTCAATATGGCTACACCTTC	CASSLRGTQYGYTF
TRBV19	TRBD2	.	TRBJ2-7	TGTGCCAGTAGTATCCTAGCGGGGAGCTCCTACGAGCAGTACTTC	CASSILAGSSYEQYF
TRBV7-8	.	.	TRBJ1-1	TGTGCCAGCAGCTTAAAGAACAAAAAGAACACTGAAGCTTTCTTT	CASSLKNKKNTEAFF
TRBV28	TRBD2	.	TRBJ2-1	TGTGCCAGCAGCCCGAGTCGGGGAACTAGCGGGAGGGCCCTGCAGTTCTTC	CASSPSRGTSGRALQFF
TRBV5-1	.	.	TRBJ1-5	TGCGCCAGCAGCCCCATGGGGTTAGGGGCAGGAAGCAATCAGCCCCAGCATTTT	CASSPMGLGAGSNQPQHF
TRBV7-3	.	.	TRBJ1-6	TGTGCCAGCAGCTCGAGGGGGGGCACGGGATCACCCCTCCACTTT	CASSSRGGTGSPLHF